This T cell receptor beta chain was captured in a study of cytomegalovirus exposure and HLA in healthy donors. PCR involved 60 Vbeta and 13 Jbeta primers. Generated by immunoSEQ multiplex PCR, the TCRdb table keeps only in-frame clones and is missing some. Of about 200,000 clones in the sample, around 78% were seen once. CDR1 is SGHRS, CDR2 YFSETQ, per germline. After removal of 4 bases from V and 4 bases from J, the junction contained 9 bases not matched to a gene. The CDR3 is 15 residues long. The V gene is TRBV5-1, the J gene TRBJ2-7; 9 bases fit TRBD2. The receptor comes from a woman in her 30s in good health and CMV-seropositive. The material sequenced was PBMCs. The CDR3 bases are TGCGCCAGCAGCGCGGGGGGGGGAGATAGGTACGAGCAGTACTTC. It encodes CASSAGGGDRYEQYF.